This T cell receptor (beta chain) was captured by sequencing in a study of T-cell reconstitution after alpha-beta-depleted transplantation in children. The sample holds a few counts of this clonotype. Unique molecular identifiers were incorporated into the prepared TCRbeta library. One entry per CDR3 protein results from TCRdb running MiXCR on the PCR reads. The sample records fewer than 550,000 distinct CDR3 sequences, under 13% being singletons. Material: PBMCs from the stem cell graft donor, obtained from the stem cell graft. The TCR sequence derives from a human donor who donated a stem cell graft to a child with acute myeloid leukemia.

CDR3 nucleotides: TGCGCCAGCAGCTTCTTCGCAAGCCCCCAATACGAGCAGTACTTC. This gives the protein CASSFFASPQYEQYF. The chain combines TRBV5-1 with TRBJ2-7; D not certain. Germline V lookup: CDR1 SGHRS, CDR2 YFSETQ. V lost 2 bases and J lost 4, with 16 bases in between. CDR3 length equals 15 residues.